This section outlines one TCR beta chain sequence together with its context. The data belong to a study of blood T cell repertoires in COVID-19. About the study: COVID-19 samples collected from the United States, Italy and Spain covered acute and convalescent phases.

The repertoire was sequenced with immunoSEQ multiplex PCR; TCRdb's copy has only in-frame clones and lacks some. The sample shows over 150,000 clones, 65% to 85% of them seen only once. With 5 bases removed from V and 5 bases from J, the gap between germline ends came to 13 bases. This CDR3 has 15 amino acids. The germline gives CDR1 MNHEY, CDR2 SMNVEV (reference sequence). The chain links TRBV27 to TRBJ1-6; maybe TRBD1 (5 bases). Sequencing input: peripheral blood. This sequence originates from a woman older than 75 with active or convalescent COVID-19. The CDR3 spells CASSLQGSNNSPLHF. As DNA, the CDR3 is TGTGCCAGCAGTCTGCAGGGTAGTAATAATTCACCCCTCCACTTT.